These 20 T cell receptor beta chains share one sample of origin, sequenced in a study of blood T cell repertoires in COVID-19. Profiled with immunoSEQ multiplex PCR; TCRdb holds only in-frame clones, not every one. The sample consists of roughly 340,000 clones, over 75% of them appearing once. Input material: PBMCs or T cells enriched from blood (not recorded which). The receptors stem from a young man who had recovered from COVID-19.

This clone was observed a handful of times. This chain links TRBV19 with TRBJ2-7, with 15 bases identical to TRBD2. CDR1 is LNHDA, CDR2 SQIVND, per germline (reference sequence). Germline trimming cut 3 bases from V and 7 bases from J; bases unmatched to any gene: 4. This CDR3 region has 15 residues. CDR3 in amino acids: CASSIGTSGGQEQYF. As DNA, the CDR3 is TGTGCCAGTAGTATCGGGACTAGCGGGGGGCAAGAGCAGTACTTC.

This clone came up once. Other DNA sequences in the same sample also yield this CDR3. The CDR3 spells CASSERGNTEAFF. DNA of the CDR3: TGTGCCAGCAGTGAAAGGGGAAACACTGAAGCTTTCTTT. V is TRBV2 and J is TRBJ1-1, with a tentative D call TRBD1 (5 bases). The CDR3 totals 13 residues. CDR1 is SNHLY, CDR2 FYNNEI, per germline. V gave up 2 bases and J gave up 2 bases, with 6 bases separating them.

The chain couples TRBV7-9 to TRBJ1-1; D might be TRBD1 (5 bases). The CDR3 runs to 15 residues. The germline CDR1 and CDR2 sequences are SEHNR and FQNEAQ (reference sequence). Trimming stripped 3 bases from V and 4 bases from J, with 15 bases between. The chain's CDR3 is CASSFNIGGGTEAFF. CDR3 in DNA: TGTGCCAGCAGCTTTAACATCGGGGGAGGCACTGAAGCTTTCTTT.

This chain uses TRBV29-1 with TRBJ2-1; D gene unclear. There are 14 residues in the CDR3. The germline CDR1 and CDR2 sequences are SQVTM and ANQGSEA. The V end was cut by 0 bases, the J end by 5 bases, with 11 bases between. DNA for the CDR3: TGCAGCGTTGAAGATCGTAATACTCACAATGAGCAGTTCTTC. Translating gives CSVEDRNTHNEQFF.

V is TRBV6-6 and J is TRBJ1-2; 12 nucleotides line up with TRBD1. V shed 2 bases, J shed 7 bases, and the junction held 5 bases outside the gene matches. Per the germline V gene, CDR1 is MNHNY and CDR2 is SVGAGI (reference sequence). The CDR3 is made up of 15 amino acids. The DNA of the CDR3 is TGTGCCAGCAGTTACCCTGGGACAGGGGGCAGTGGCTACACCTTC. This translates into CASSYPGTGGSGYTF.

The chain is built from TRBV27 and TRBJ1-6; 10 bases fit TRBD1. J lost 9 bases, V lost 3 bases, and 2 bases had no gene match. Germline V gene lookup returns CDR1 MNHEY and CDR2 SMNVEV (reference sequence). This CDR3 contains 14 residues. The CDR3 sequence: CASSLTGGRSPLHF. The CDR3 DNA follows: TGTGCCAGCAGTTTGACAGGGGGCCGTTCACCCCTCCACTTT.

The chain recombines TRBV7-6 with TRBJ2-3; 9 bases are shared with TRBD2. Germline CDR1 and CDR2: SGHVS and FNYEAQ. The trim removed 5 bases at V and 1 base at J, leaving 4 bases unmatched. The CDR3 spans 15 residues. The CDR3 loop is CASSRIAGGTDTQYF. CDR3 bases: TGTGCCAGCAGCCGAATAGCGGGGGGCACAGATACGCAGTATTTT.

J is TRBJ1-6 and V is TRBV2; D is ambiguous. Germline V gives CDR1 SNHLY, CDR2 FYNNEI. The V end lost 4 bases, the J end lost 6 bases, and 10 bases lay between the germline ends. The CDR3 is 14 amino acids. CDR3 DNA sequence: TGTGCCAGCAGTGTAGAGGCAGTTAATTCACCCCTCCACTTT. It is translated as CASSVEAVNSPLHF. The full variable domain, in which reference TRBV2 and TRBJ1-6 provide the parts outside the CDR3, is EPEVTQTPSHQVTQMGQEVILRCVPISNHLYFYWYRQILGQKVEFLVSFYNNEISEKSEIFDDQFSVERPDGSNFTLKIRSTKLEDSAMYFCASSVEAVNSPLHFGNGTRLTVT.

The chain carries TRBV7-9 and TRBJ1-5; 9 nucleotides align to TRBD1. The CDR3 covers 18 residues. Germline assignment: CDR1 SEHNR and CDR2 FQNEAQ (reference sequence). V lost 1 base to trimming and J lost 2 bases; unmatched junction nucleotides: 9. The CDR3 bases are TGTGCCAGCAGCTTAGATGCCGGGACAGGGACGGGCAATCAGCCCCAGCATTTT. Translation gives CASSLDAGTGTGNQPQHF.

CDR3 coding DNA: TGTGCCAGCAGCGCGGGGACAGGGGGATTTGTTGAGACCCAGTACTTC. This sequence encodes CASSAGTGGFVETQYF. The chain employs TRBV25-1 and TRBJ2-5, with 11 nucleotides matching TRBD1. With V trimmed by 6 bases and J by 5 bases, 11 bases remained unmatched. The CDR3 runs 16 residues. Germline V gives CDR1 MGHDK, CDR2 SYGVNS.

The CDR3 region is CASSIGQGADYEQYF. The CDR3, as DNA: TGCGCCAGCAGCATAGGACAGGGGGCTGACTACGAGCAGTACTTC. The chain has TRBV5-1 and TRBJ2-7, with TRBD1 matching over 11 bases. The V gene end was trimmed by 4 bases and the J gene end by 3 bases; junction bases not matched to a gene: 6. CDR3 length: 15 amino acids. Germline CDR1 is SGHRS and CDR2 is YFSETQ.

The chain uses TRBV10-1 and TRBJ1-1, with D possibly being TRBD1 (5 bases). Germline V CDR1 and CDR2: WNHNN, SYGVQD (reference sequence). The CDR3 runs to 14 residues. Between the trimmed V and J ends, which lost 10 bases and 7 bases, there was a span of 22 bases. The CDR3 nucleotides read TGCGCCAATACCGCAGGAGGGACGGTGGGTGAAGCTTTCTTT. This translates into CANTAGGTVGEAFF.

This chain links TRBV19 with TRBJ1-2, with 11 positions matching TRBD1. CDR3 length equals 14 residues. Trimming took 5 bases from V and 7 from J; bases not matched to a gene: 6. Germline V gives CDR1 LNHDA, CDR2 SQIVND (reference sequence). The CDR3 spells CASSVDRGLFGYTF. CDR3 nucleotide sequence: TGTGCCAGTAGTGTGGACAGGGGGCTGTTTGGCTACACCTTC.

The rearrangement joins TRBV5-1 to TRBJ1-4; D uncertain. The CDR3 is made up of 15 amino acids. Trimming cost V 5 bases and J 0 bases, with 11 bases left between them. The germline CDR1 and CDR2 sequences are SGHRS and YFSETQ. CDR3 coding DNA: TGCGCCAGCAGGAGGACCGGGACAACTAATGAAAAACTGTTTTTT. Its protein product is CASRRTGTTNEKLFF.

The V and J genes are TRBV9 and TRBJ2-7; 7 positions match TRBD2. J gave up 1 base and V 3 bases, and 7 bases lay outside the gene matches. Germline lookup yields CDR1 SGDLS and CDR2 YYNGEE. The length of the CDR3 is 15 residues. This CDR3 reads CASSESPGGSYEQYF. DNA of the CDR3: TGTGCCAGCAGCGAGTCACCGGGAGGTTCCTACGAGCAGTACTTC.

The chain joins TRBV5-1 to TRBJ2-4; D is possibly TRBD2 (6 bases). The CDR3 covers 16 residues. V dropped 4 bases and J dropped 0 bases, with 14 bases sitting between them. Germline CDR1 SGHRS, CDR2 YFSETQ. CDR3 nucleotide sequence: TGCGCCAGCAGCAGGGGACTCTCATTAGCCAAAAACATTCAGTACTTC. It specifies CASSRGLSLAKNIQYF. Complete variable domain (other parts from reference TRBV5-1 and TRBJ2-4): KAGVTQTPRYLIKTRGQQVTLSCSPISGHRSVSWYQQTPGQGLQFLFEYFSETQRNKGNFPGRFSGRQFSNSRSEMNVSTLELGDSALYLCASSRGLSLAKNIQYFGAGTRLSVL.

The genes are TRBV27 and TRBJ1-1, with D hard to call. Trimming stripped 5 bases from V and 5 bases from J, with 27 bases between. This CDR3 comprises 18 residues. Germline V gene sequence: CDR1 MNHEY, CDR2 SMNVEV (reference sequence). The CDR3 spells CASSTKPPGLPPGTEAFF. In DNA, the CDR3 is TGTGCCAGCAGTACAAAGCCTCCGGGCCTCCCTCCGGGAACTGAAGCTTTCTTT.

This clone appeared a single time. V gene TRBV3-1 (or the pseudogene TRBV3-2) combines with J gene TRBJ2-2, with 13 positions matching TRBD2. Germline V gene lookup returns CDR1 LGHDT and CDR2 YNNKEL (reference sequence). V gave up 0 bases and J gave up 8 bases; unmatched junction bases: 9. The CDR3 is 18 amino acids. CDR3 bases: TGTGCCAGCAGCCAAGATTCAGGACTAGCGGGAGTCGGAGGGGAGCTGTTTTTT. It translates to CASSQDSGLAGVGGELFF.

This chain connects TRBV29-1 to TRBJ2-1, with TRBD2 identical over 10 bases. The CDR3 extends over 13 amino acids. The germline V gene encodes CDR1 SQVTM and CDR2 ANQGSEA. The chain's CDR3 is CSKREGPYNEQFF. CDR3 sequence (DNA): TGCAGTAAGCGGGAGGGCCCCTACAATGAGCAGTTCTTC.

The chain joins TRBV2 to TRBJ1-4, with a weak D call TRBD1 (6 bases). Germline CDR1 SNHLY, CDR2 FYNNEI. CDR3 length equals 15 residues. V was shortened by 4 bases and J by 8 bases, with 17 bases between the two germline ends. The CDR3 protein is CASSGGQGIREKLFF. DNA of the CDR3: TGTGCCAGCAGTGGAGGTCAGGGGATTCGAGAAAAACTGTTTTTT.